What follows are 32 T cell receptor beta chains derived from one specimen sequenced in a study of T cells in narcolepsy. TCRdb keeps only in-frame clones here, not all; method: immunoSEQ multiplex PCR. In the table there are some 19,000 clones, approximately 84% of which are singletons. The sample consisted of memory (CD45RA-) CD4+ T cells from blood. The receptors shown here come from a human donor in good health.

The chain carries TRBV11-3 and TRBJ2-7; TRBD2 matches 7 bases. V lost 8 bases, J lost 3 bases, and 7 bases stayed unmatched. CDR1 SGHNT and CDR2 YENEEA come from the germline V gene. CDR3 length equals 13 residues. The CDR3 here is CASGQTSVYEQYF. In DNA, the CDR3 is TGTGCCAGCGGACAAACTAGCGTCTACGAGCAGTACTTC.

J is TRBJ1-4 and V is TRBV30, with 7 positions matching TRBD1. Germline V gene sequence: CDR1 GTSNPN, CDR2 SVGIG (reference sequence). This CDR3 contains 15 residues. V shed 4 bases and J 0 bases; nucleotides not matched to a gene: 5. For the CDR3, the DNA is TGTGCCTGGACAGGGGGAGCTGCAACTAATGAAAAACTGTTTTTT. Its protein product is CAWTGGAATNEKLFF.

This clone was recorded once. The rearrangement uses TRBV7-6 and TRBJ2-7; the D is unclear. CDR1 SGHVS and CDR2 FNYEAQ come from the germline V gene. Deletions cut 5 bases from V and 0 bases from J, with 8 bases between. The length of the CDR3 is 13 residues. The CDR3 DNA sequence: TGTGCCAGCAGCCGAGATCCCTCCTACGAGCAGTACTTC. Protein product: CASSRDPSYEQYF.

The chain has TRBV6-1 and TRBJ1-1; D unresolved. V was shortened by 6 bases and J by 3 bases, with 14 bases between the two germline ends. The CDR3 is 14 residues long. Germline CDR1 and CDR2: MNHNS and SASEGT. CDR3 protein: CASRLTGEYTEAFF. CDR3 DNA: TGTGCCAGCAGACTCACCGGGGAGTACACTGAAGCTTTCTTT.

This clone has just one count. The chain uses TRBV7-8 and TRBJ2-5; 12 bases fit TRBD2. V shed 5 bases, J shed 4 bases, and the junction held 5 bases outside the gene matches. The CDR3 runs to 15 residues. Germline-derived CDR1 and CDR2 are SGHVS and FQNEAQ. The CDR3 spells CASSPRLAGVETQYF. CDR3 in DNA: TGTGCCAGCAGCCCGCGACTAGCGGGGGTAGAGACCCAGTACTTC.

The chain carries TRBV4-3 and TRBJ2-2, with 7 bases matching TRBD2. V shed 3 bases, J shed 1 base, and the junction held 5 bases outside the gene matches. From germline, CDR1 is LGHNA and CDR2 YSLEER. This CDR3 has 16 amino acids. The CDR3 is CASSQGGNGNTGELFF. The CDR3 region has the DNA TGCGCCAGCAGCCAGGGGGGGAACGGGAACACCGGGGAGCTGTTTTTT.

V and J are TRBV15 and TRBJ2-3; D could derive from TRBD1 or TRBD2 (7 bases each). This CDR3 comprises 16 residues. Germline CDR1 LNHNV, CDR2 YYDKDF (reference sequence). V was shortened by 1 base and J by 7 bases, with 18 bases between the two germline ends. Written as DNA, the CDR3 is TGTGCCACCAGCAGAGCAGGGACAGCCGGGGGGAATACGCAGTATTTT. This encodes CATSRAGTAGGNTQYF.

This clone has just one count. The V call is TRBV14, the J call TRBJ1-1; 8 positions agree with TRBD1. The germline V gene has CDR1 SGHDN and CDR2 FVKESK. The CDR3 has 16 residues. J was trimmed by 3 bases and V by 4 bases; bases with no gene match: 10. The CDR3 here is CASSPGGARMDTEAFF. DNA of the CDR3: TGTGCCAGCAGCCCAGGGGGCGCGAGGATGGACACTGAAGCTTTCTTT.

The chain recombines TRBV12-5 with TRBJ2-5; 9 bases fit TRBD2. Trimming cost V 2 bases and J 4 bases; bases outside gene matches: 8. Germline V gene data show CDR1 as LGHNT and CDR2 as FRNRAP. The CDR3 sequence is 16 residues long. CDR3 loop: CASGLPNSGRSETQYF. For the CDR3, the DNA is TGTGCTAGTGGTTTGCCCAATAGCGGGAGATCAGAGACCCAGTACTTC.

CDR3 DNA: TGTGCCAGCAGCCGAGGACAGCCTGGGGATACGCAGTATTTT. Amino acids: CASSRGQPGDTQYF. The chain couples TRBV14 to TRBJ2-3, with D tentatively TRBD1 (6 bases). The CDR3 spans 14 residues. CDR1 SGHDN and CDR2 FVKESK come from the germline V gene. V lost 4 bases, J lost 6 bases, and 14 bases lay in between. The full variable domain, its missing parts supplied by reference TRBV14 and TRBJ2-3, is EAGVTQFPSHSVIEKGQTVTLRCDPISGHDNLYWYRRVMGKEIKFLLHFVKESKQDESGMPNNRFLAERTGGTYSTLKVQPAELEDSGVYFCASSRGQPGDTQYFGPGTRLTVL.

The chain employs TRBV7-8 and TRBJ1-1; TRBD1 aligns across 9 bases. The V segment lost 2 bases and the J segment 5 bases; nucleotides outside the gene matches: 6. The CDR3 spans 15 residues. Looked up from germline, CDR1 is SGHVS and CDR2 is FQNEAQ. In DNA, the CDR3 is TGTGCCAGCAGCTTAATGGGACAGGGCGGGACTGAAGCTTTCTTT. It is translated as CASSLMGQGGTEAFF.

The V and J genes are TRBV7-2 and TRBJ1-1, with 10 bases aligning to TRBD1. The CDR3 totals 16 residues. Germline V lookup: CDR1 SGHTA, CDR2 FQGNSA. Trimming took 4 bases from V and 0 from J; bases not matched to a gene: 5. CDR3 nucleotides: TGTGCCAGCAGCTCCCCGGGACAGGGGATGAACACTGAAGCTTTCTTT. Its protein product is CASSSPGQGMNTEAFF. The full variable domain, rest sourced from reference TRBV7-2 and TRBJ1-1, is GAGVSQSPSNKVTEKGKDVELRCDPISGHTALYWYRQSLGQGLEFLIYFQGNSAPDKSGLPSDRFSAERTGGSVSTLTIQRTQQEDSAVYLCASSSPGQGMNTEAFFGQGTRLTVV.

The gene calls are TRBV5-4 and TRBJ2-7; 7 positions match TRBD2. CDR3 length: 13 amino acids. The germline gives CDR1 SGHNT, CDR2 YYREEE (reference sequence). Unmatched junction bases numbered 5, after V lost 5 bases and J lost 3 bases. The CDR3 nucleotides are TGTGCCAGCAGTTCGGGAGGCCGCTACGAGCAGTACTTC. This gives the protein CASSSGGRYEQYF.

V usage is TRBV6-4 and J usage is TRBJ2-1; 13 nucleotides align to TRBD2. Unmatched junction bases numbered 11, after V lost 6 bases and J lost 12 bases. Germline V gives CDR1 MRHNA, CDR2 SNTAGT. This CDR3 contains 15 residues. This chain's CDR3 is CASSPTSGRQGGQFF. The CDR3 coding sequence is TGTGCCAGCAGCCCGACTAGCGGGAGGCAAGGTGGGCAGTTCTTC.

The CDR3 DNA reads TGTGCCAGCATACCTGCAGGTCATCAGCCCCAGCATTTT. Protein: CASIPAGHQPQHF. The chain uses TRBV28 and TRBJ1-5; no clear D gene. Looked up from germline, CDR1 is MDHEN and CDR2 is SYDVKM. V was cut by 7 bases and J by 5 bases, with 12 bases left in between. The CDR3 covers 13 residues.

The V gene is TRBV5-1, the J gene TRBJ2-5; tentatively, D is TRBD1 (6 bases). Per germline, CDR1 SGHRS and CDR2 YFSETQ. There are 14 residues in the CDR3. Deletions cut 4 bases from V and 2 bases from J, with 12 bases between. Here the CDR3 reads CASSKRQVQETQYF. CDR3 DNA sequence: TGCGCCAGCAGCAAACGACAGGTTCAAGAGACCCAGTACTTC. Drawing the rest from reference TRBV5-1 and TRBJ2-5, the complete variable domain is KAGVTQTPRYLIKTRGQQVTLSCSPISGHRSVSWYQQTPGQGLQFLFEYFSETQRNKGNFPGRFSGRQFSNSRSEMNVSTLELGDSALYLCASSKRQVQETQYFGPGTRLLVL.

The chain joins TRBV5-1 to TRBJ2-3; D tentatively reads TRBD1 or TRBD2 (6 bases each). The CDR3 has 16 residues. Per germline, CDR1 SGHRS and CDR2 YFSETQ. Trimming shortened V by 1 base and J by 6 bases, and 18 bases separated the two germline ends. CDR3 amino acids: CASSLTGAMPADTQYF. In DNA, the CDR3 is TGCGCCAGCAGCTTGACGGGGGCAATGCCCGCGGATACGCAGTATTTT. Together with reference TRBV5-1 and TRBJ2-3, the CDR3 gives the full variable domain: KAGVTQTPRYLIKTRGQQVTLSCSPISGHRSVSWYQQTPGQGLQFLFEYFSETQRNKGNFPGRFSGRQFSNSRSEMNVSTLELGDSALYLCASSLTGAMPADTQYFGPGTRLTVL.

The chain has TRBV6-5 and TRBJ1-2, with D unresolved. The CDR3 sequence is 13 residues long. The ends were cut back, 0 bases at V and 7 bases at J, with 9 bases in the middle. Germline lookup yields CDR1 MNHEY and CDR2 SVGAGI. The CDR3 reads CASSYSAEGGYTF. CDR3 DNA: TGTGCCAGCAGTTACTCCGCGGAGGGTGGCTACACCTTC.

The CDR3 spells CASRVGPGGPSSYNEQFF. DNA for the CDR3: TGTGCCAGCAGGGTCGGACCGGGGGGGCCCTCCTCCTACAATGAGCAGTTCTTC. The rearrangement joins TRBV7-9 to TRBJ2-1; TRBD2 matches 8 bases. This CDR3 has 18 residues. The germline V gene has CDR1 SEHNR and CDR2 FQNEAQ (reference sequence). The junction had 13 bases not matched to a gene; V was cut back by 6 bases and J by 0 bases. The full variable domain, rest sourced from reference TRBV7-9 and TRBJ2-1, is DTGVSQNPRHKITKRGQNVTFRCDPISEHNRLYWYRQTLGQGPEFLTYFQNEAQLEKSRLLSDRFSAERPKGSFSTLEIQRTEQGDSAMYLCASRVGPGGPSSYNEQFFGPGTRLTVL.

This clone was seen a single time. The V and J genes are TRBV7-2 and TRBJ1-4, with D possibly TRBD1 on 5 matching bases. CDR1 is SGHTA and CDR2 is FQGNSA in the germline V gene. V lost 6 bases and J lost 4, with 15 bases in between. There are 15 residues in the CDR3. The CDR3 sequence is CASSRNSGDNEKLFF. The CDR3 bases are TGTGCCAGCAGTCGAAATTCGGGGGATAATGAAAAACTGTTTTTT.

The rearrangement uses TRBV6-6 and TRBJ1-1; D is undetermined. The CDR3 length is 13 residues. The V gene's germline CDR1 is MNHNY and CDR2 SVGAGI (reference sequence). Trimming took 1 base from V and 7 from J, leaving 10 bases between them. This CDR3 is CASSYYLFGEAFF. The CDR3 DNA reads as TGTGCCAGCAGTTACTACTTATTCGGTGAAGCTTTCTTT.

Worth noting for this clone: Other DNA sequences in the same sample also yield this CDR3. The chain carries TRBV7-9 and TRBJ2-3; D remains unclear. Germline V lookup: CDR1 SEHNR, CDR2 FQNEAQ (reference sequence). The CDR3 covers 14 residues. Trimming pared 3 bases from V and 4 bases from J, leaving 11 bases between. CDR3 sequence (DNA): TGTGCCAGCAGCTTTTACGCGTCCGCAGATACGCAGTATTTT. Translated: CASSFYASADTQYF. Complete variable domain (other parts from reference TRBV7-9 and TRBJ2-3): DTGVSQNPRHKITKRGQNVTFRCDPISEHNRLYWYRQTLGQGPEFLTYFQNEAQLEKSRLLSDRFSAERPKGSFSTLEIQRTEQGDSAMYLCASSFYASADTQYFGPGTRLTVL.

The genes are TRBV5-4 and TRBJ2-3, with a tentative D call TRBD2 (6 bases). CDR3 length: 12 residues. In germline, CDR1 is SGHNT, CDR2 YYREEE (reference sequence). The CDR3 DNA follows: TGTGCTTCAGGCGGGGAAACAGATACGCAGTATTTT. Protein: CASGGETDTQYF.

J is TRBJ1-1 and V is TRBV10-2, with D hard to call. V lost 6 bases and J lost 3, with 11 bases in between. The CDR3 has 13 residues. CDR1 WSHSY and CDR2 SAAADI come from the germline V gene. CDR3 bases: TGCGCCAGCAGCCGTGACACTTACACTGAAGCTTTCTTT. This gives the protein CASSRDTYTEAFF.

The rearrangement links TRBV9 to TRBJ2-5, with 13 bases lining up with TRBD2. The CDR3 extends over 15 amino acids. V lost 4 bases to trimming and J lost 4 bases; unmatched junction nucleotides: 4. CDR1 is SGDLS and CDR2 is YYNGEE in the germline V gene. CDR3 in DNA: TGTGCCAGCAGCACCGGGACTAGCGGGGTAGAGACCCAGTACTTC. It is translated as CASSTGTSGVETQYF.

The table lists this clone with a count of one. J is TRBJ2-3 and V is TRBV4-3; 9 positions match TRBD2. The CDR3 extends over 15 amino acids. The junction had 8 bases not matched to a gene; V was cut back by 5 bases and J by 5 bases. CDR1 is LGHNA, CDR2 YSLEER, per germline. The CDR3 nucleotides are TGCGCCAGCAGCTTGAGCGGGAGGAGCGTAGATACGCAGTATTTT. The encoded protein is CASSLSGRSVDTQYF.

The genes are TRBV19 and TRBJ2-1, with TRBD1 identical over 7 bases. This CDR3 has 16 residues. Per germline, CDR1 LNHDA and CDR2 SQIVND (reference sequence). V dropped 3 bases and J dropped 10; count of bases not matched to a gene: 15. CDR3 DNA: TGTGCCAGTAGTATCTCGACAGGGAAAATCCTACGGGAGCAGTTCTTC. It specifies CASSISTGKILREQFF.

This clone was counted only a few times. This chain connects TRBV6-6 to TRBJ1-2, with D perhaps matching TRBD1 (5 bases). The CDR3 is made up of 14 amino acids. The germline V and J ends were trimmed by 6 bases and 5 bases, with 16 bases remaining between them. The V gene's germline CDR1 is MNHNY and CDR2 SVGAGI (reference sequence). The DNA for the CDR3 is TGTGCCAGCAGCCCGGGACCCGCAGGGTATGGCTACACCTTC. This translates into CASSPGPAGYGYTF.

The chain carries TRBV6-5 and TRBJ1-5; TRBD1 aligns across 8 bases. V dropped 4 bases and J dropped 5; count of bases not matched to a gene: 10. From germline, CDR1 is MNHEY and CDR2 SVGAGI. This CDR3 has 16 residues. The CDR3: CASSSITGGGDQPQHF. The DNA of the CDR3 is TGTGCCAGCAGTTCAATTACAGGGGGTGGCGATCAGCCCCAGCATTTT.

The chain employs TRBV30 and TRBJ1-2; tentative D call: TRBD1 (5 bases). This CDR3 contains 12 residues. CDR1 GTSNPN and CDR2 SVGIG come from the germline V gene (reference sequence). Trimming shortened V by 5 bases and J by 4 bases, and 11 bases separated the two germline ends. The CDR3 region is CAWGAGTYGYTF. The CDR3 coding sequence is TGTGCCTGGGGGGCCGGGACCTATGGCTACACCTTC.

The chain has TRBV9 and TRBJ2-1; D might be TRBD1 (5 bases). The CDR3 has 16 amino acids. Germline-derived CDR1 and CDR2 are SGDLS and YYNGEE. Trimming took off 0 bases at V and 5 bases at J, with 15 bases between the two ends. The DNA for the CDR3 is TGTGCCAGCAGCGTAGAGGATTACAGGCCTAACAATGAGCAGTTCTTC. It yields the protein CASSVEDYRPNNEQFF.

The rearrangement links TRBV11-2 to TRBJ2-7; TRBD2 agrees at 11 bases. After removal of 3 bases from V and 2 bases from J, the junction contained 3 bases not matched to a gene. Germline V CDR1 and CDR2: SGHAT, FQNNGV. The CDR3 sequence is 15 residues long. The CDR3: CASSFTGLAAYEQYF. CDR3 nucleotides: TGTGCCAGCAGCTTCACGGGACTAGCGGCCTACGAGCAGTACTTC.